In this sample, the clone carrying this T cell receptor (beta chain) turned up a few times. Antigen unknown. Using a J-beta primer mix together with a sample-barcoded 5' primer, a second PCR was run for roughly 7 to 11 cycles. Researchers report that a template-switch adaptor with 12 random nucleotides tagged each cDNA molecule. TCRdb re-called the 5' RACE reads through MiXCR, storing one row per CDR3 protein. The data hold fewer than 1,000,000 distinct CDR3 sequences, with 35% to 50% observed a single time. The amount of total RNA extracted per sample was at least 5 micrograms. The CDR3 has 15 residues. Trimming took 2 bases from V and 4 from J; bases not matched to a gene: 5. Germline CDR1 SGHTA, CDR2 FQGTGA. These data come from a study of blood T cells in healthy people across ages. Study conclusions and caveats: In the absence of known donor CMV status, changes in expanded clonotypes were possibly confounded. When one million T cells were used, diversity estimates were thought to be underestimates.

The V call is TRBV7-3, the J call TRBJ2-3, with 8 bases lining up with TRBD2. The sequence was obtained from an elderly man in good health. The material sequenced was blood. This CDR3 reads CASSLEAGVPDTQYF. For the CDR3, the DNA is TGTGCCAGCAGCTTAGAAGCGGGAGTCCCAGATACGCAGTATTTT.